The sample holds many counts of the clone carrying this TCR beta chain. Its matching antigen is unknown. The sample originates from a study of regulatory T cells in long-lasting Graves disease. Study-wide context: Graves' patients, diagnosed recently, had received antithyroid drugs under 3 months. Study outcomes and limitations: Between persistent patients, thousands of public clonotypes were shared, exceeding the roughly 1,000 shared between new patients.

Trimming left V 5 bases short and J 13 bases short, with 23 bases between. The CDR3 is made up of 14 amino acids. Germline V lookup: CDR1 MDHEN, CDR2 SYDVKM. Time point here: newly diagnosed GD, antithyroid drugs for less than 3 months. Extracted PBMC RNA gave rise to the TCR library. In building TCR beta libraries, iRepertoire HTBI primers were used together with Arm-PCR of CDR3 regions. Per the authors' pipeline: About 60 TRBV and 12 to 15 TRBJ segments were identified across samples. TCRdb reprocessed the multiplex PCR reads with MiXCR, giving one entry per CDR3 protein. Here the V and J calls rest on TCRdb's processing, not on the authors' analysis. The sample gives around 400,000 distinct CDR3 sequences, 15% of which show up once; roughly 20% is in the top ten.

This TCR derives from a female donor with Graves disease. This chain links TRBV28 with TRBJ2-5, with D perhaps given as TRBD1 or TRBD2 (5 bases each). The input for sequencing was peripheral blood mononuclear cells (PBMCs), taken at new diagnosis, from a patient treated with antithyroid drugs. CDR3 sequence (DNA): TGTGCCAGCAGTCGCAAGACCGGGACGGGCATACGGTACTTC. Its translation is CASSRKTGTGIRYF.